This is a list of T cell receptor beta chains from one sample in a study of cytomegalovirus exposure and HLA in healthy donors. Here immunoSEQ multiplex PCR was the method, and the copy in TCRdb shows in-frame clones only, minus some. The sample carries fewer than 350,000 clones, approximately 90% recorded once. Source material: PBMCs. The source of these receptors is a young woman in good health and CMV-seronegative. Each CDR3 is given with its conserved first and last residue. Size values are once, few and many counts, or a class for expanded clones, and some rows have none.

cdr3_aa clone_size v_call
CASSVDGSRETQYF . TRBV9
CASSVGTARETQYF . TRBV9
CASSYISGRRTDTQYF . TRBV6-5
CASSGAGQSYEQYF . TRBV6-1
CASSGHSYSGNTIYF . TRBV2
CASSLGQGSGELFF . TRBV27
CASLPTGAFSDTQYF once TRBV5-1
CATSVGRGSYNEQFF . TRBV15
CAWSAGSENTEAFF . TRBV30
CASSLSSTGPYGYTF . TRBV11-2
CASSDVGTGTTYEQYF once TRBV25-1
CASSIHHTSSSSLDTQYF . TRBV19
CASSLTGWTDTQYF . TRBV5-1
CASSPTDRDYGYTF . TRBV5-6
CASSPGTGVRGYTF . TRBV7-3
CASLRGPVPYNSPLHF . TRBV7-4
CASSLGQGWATPAGELFF . TRBV5-6
CASSTSGSLAGELFF . TRBV9
CASSPMGPNTEAFF . TRBV7-3
CASSLGQFGELFF . TRBV7-3
CASSELLGDTGELFF . TRBV10-1
CATGGVLETQYF . TRBV10-2
CASSPTGLQTQYF . TRBV6-5
CASSPPSYRELNTEAFF few TRBV28
CASSLRGTSGTQETQYF . TRBV5-1
CASSEQTSLQETQYF . TRBV2
CASKSVSSNTEAFF . TRBV19
CSVKPGETQYF . TRBV29-1
CASRDRANRYEQYF few TRBV19
CASSPGGAAKNIQYF few TRBV9
CASSPRRSSGNTIYF . TRBV28
CASGQGQGLPYEQYF . TRBV28
CASSQGTDTQYF . TRBV11-3
CASSQEDLANSYEQYF few TRBV4-1
CASSSSGRTQETQYF . TRBV28
CASSLDGAWYNEQFF . TRBV7-9
CASSSASGRGFWYTQYF . TRBV11-2
CASSLSGQGAGQPQHF . TRBV28
CASSLRTVMNTEAFF . TRBV7-2